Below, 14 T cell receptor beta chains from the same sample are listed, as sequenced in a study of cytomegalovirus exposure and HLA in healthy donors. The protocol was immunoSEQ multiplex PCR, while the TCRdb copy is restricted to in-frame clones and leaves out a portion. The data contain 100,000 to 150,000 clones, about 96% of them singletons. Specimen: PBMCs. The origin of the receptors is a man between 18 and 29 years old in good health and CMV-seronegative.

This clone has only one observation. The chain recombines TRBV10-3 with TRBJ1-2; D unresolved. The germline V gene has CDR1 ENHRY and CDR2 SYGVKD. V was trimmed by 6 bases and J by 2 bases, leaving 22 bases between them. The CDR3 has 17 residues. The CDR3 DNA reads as TGTGCCATCAGACTATTAGATAGGGAGGCTCCGAACTATGGCTACACCTTC. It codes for CAIRLLDREAPNYGYTF.

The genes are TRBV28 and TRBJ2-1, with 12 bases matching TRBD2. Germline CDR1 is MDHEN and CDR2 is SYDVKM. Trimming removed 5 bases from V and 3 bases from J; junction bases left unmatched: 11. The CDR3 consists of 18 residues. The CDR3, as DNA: TGTGCCAGCAGTCGGGATAGGACTAGCGGGAAGGACTACAATGAGCAGTTCTTC. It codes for CASSRDRTSGKDYNEQFF.

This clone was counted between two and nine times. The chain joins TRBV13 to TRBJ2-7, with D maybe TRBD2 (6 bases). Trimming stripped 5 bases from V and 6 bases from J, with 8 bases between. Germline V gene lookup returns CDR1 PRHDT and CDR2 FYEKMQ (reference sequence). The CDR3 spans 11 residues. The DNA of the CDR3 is TGTGCCAGCAGCCTGGGGGGCGAGCAGTACTTC. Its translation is CASSLGGEQYF.

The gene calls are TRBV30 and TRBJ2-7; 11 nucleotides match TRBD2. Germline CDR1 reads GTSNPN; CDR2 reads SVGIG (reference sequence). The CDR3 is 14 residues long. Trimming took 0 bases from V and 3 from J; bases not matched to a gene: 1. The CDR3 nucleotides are TGTGCCTGGAGTGTGGGACTAGCGGTCTACGAGCAGTACTTC. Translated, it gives CAWSVGLAVYEQYF.

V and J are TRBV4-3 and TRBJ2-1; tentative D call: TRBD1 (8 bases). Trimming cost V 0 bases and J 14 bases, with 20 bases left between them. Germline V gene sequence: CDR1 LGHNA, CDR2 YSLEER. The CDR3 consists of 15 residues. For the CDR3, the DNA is TGCGCCAGCAGCCAAGATCGGTCATCAGCGGGACAGGAGTTCTTC. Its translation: CASSQDRSSAGQEFF.

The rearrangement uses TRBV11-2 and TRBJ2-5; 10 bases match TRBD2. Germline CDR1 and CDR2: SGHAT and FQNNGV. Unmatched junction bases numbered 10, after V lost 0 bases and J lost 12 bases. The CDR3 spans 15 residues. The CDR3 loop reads CASSLDSSGGSGEYF. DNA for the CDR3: TGTGCCAGCAGCTTAGACTCTAGCGGGGGATCAGGGGAGTACTTC. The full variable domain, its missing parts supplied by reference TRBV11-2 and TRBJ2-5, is EAGVAQSPRYKIIEKRQSVAFWCNPISGHATLYWYQQILGQGPKLLIQFQNNGVVDDSQLPKDRFSAERLKGVDSTLKIQPAKLEDSAVYLCASSLDSSGGSGEYFGPGTRLLVL.

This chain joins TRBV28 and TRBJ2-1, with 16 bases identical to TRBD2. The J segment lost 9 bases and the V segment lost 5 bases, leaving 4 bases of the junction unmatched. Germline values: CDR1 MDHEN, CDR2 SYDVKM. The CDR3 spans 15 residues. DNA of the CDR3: TGTGCCAGCAGTGGGACTAGCGGGAGGGTCTTTGAGCAGTTCTTC. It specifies CASSGTSGRVFEQFF.

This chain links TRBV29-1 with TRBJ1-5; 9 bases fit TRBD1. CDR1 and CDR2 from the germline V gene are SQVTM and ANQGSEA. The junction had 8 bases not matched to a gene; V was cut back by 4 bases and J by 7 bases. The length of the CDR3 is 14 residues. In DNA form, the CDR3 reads TGCAGCGTTGGCGGACAGGGGACGGAGCAGCCCCAGCATTTT. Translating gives CSVGGQGTEQPQHF.

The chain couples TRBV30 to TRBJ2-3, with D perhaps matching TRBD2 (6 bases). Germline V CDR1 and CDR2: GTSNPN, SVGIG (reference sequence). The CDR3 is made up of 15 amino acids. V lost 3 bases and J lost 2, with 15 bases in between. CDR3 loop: CAWRDGGAHTDTQYF. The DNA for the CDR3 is TGTGCCTGGAGGGACGGGGGAGCGCACACAGATACGCAGTATTTT.

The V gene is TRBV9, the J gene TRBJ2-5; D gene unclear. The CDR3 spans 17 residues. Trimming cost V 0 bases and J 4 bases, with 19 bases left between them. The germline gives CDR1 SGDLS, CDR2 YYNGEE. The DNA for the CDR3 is TGTGCCAGCAGCGTAGGTCTAGGCGGTTTAGGTGTAGAGACCCAGTACTTC. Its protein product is CASSVGLGGLGVETQYF. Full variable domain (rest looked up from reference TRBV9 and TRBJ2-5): DSGVTQTPKHLITATGQRVTLRCSPRSGDLSVYWYQQSLDQGLQFLIQYYNGEERAKGNILERFSAQQFPDLHSELNLSSLELGDSALYFCASSVGLGGLGVETQYFGPGTRLLVL.

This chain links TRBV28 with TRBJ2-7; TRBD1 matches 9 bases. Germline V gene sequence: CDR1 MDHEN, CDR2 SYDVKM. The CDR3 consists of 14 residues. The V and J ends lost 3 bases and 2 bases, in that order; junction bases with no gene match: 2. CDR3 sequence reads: CASSLTGGTYEQYF. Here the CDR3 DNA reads TGTGCCAGCAGTTTGACAGGGGGGACCTACGAGCAGTACTTC. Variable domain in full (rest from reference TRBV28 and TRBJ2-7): DVKVTQSSRYLVKRTGEKVFLECVQDMDHENMFWYRQDPGLGLRLIYFSYDVKMKEKGDIPEGYSVSREKKERFSLILESASTNQTSMYLCASSLTGGTYEQYFGPGTRLTVT.

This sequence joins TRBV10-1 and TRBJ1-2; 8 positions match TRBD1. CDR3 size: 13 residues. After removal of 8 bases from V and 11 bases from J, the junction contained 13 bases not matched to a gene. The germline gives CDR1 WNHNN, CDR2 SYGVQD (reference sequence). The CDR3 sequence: CASPDLRQGKYTF. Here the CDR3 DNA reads TGCGCCAGCCCCGACCTCCGACAGGGGAAATACACCTTC.

The CDR3 reads CASGRNSYNEQFF. In DNA form, the CDR3 reads TGTGCCAGCGGGAGAAACTCCTACAATGAGCAGTTCTTC. V usage is TRBV5-8 and J usage is TRBJ2-1; D may be TRBD2 (5 bases). CDR3 length equals 13 residues. Germline V gives CDR1 SGHTS, CDR2 YDEGEE. Trimming pared 7 bases from V and 0 bases from J, leaving 8 bases between. Drawing the rest from reference TRBV5-8 and TRBJ2-1, the complete variable domain is EAGVTQSPTHLIKTRGQQATLRCSPISGHTSVYWYQQALGLGLQFLLWYDEGEERNRGNFPPRFSGRQFPNYSSELNVNALELEDSALYLCASGRNSYNEQFFGPGTRLTVL.

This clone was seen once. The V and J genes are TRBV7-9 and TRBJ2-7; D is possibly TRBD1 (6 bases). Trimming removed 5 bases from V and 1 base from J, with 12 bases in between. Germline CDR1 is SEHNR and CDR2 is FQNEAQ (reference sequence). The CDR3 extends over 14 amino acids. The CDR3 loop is CASSPQGQSYEQYF. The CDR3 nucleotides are TGTGCCAGCAGCCCGCAAGGACAGTCCTACGAGCAGTACTTC.